This T cell receptor (beta chain) comes out of a study of cytomegalovirus exposure and HLA in healthy donors. For the study at large: Samples from HLA-typed donors yielded some 85 million unique TCRs in an early data release.

Regarding this clone: No antigen is known for it.

Findings and limits, study-wide: The classifier reportedly diagnosed cytomegalovirus status with high specificity and sensitivity.

From germline, CDR1 is LNHDA and CDR2 SQIVND (reference sequence). The CDR3 is 17 amino acids. V lost 7 bases to trimming and J lost 5 bases, with 26 bases between them. The PCR was carried out with 60 Vbeta primers and 13 Jbeta primers. Sequencing was performed with immunoSEQ multiplex PCR; in TCRdb, only in-frame clones are kept and a portion is missing. The sample has some 100,000 clones; 65% to 80% are singletons. The specimen was PBMCs. The V and J genes are TRBV19 and TRBJ1-1; the D gene is possibly TRBD1 (5 bases). This receptor was obtained from a woman between 50 and 59 years old in good health and CMV-seropositive. Here the CDR3 DNA reads TGTGCCAGTAAGAAGGTCTGGGGACCCCCAGGGAGGACTGAAGCTTTCTTT. It translates to CASKKVWGPPGRTEAFF.